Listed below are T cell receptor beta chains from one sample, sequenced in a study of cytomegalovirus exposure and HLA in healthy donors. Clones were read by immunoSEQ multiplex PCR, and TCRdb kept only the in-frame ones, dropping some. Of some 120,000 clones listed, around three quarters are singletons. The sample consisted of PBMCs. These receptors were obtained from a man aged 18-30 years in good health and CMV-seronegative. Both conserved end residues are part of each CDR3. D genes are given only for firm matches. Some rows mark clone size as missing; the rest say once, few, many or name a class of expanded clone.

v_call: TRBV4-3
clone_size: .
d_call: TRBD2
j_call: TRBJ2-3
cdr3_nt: TGCGCCAGCAGCCCAAGTCGTGGTAGCGGGAGTGATACGCAGTATTTT
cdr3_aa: CASSPSRGSGSDTQYF

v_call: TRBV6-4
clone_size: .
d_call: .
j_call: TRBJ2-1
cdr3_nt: TGTGCCAGCAGTGAAGAGGCCGCCCATGAGCAGTTCTTC
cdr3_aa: CASSEEAAHEQFF

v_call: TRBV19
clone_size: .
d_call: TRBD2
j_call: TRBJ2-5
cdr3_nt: TGTGCCAGTAGTATGGAACCGACTAGCAAACCAAAAGAGACCCAGTACTTC
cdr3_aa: CASSMEPTSKPKETQYF

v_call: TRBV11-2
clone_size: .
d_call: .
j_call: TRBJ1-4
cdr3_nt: TGTGCCAGCAGCCCCCCGCGAGGAGCAACTAATGAAAAACTGTTTTTT
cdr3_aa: CASSPPRGATNEKLFF

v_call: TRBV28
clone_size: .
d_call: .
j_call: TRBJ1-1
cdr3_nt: TGTGCCAGTCTCCACCCACAGGGGAACACTGAAGCTTTCTTT
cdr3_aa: CASLHPQGNTEAFF

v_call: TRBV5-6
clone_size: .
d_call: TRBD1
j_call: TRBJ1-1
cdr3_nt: TGTGCCAGCAGCTTCAACAGGGGATGGGTTACTGAAGCTTTCTTT
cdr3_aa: CASSFNRGWVTEAFF

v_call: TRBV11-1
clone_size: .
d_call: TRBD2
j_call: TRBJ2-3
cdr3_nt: TGTGCCAGCAGCTACCGACTAGCGGGACGGTCAGATACGCAGTATTTT
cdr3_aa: CASSYRLAGRSDTQYF

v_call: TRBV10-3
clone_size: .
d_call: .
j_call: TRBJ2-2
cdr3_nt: TGTGCCATCAGTGAGAGAGGAGGGGAGCTGTTTTTT
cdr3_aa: CAISERGGELFF

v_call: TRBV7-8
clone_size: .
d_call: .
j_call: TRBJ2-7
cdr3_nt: TGTGCCAGCAGCTCCATCTCTTCGGGCGAGCAGTACTTC
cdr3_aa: CASSSISSGEQYF

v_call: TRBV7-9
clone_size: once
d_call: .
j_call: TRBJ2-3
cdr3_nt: TGTGCCAGCAGCTTAGGCCACAGGGTAATTGGAGATACGCAGTATTTT
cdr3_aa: CASSLGHRVIGDTQYF

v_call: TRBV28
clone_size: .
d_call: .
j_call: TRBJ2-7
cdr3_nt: TGTGCCAGCAGGGTCTCAGGATCCGAGCAGTACTTC
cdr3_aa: CASRVSGSEQYF

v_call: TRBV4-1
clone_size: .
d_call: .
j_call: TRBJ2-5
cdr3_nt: TGCGCCAGCAGCCAAGATATTGGAACAGGGCTAGAGACCCAGTACTTC
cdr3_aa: CASSQDIGTGLETQYF

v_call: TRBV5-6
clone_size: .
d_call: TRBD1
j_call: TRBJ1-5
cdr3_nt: TGTGCCAGCAGTCAAGGGACAGGGATCCAGCCCCAGCATTTT
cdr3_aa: CASSQGTGIQPQHF

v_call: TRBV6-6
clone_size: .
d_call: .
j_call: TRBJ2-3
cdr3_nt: TGTGCCAGCAGAGGGGGTGCAGATACGCAGTATTTT
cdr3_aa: CASRGGADTQYF

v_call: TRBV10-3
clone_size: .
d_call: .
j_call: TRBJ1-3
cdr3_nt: TGTGCCATCAGTGTGACGGGGGGAAACACCATATATTTT
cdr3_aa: CAISVTGGNTIYF

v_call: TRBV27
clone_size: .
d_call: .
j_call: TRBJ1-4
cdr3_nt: TGTGCCAGCAGTTTACGGGGGGAAAAACTGTTTTTT
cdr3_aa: CASSLRGEKLFF

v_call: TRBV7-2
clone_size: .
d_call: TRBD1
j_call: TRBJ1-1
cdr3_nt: TGTGCCAGCAGCCCCCGGACAGGGATGAACACTGAAGCTTTCTTT
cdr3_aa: CASSPRTGMNTEAFF

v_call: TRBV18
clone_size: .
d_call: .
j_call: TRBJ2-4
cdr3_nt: TGTGCCAGCTCACCCCTGCGGGGAGAGGGTCAGTACTTC
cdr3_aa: CASSPLRGEGQYF

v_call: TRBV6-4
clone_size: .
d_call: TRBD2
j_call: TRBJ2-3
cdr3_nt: TGTGCCAGCAGTGACTCAGACGGGACTAGCGAACGAGAAGTGACAGATACGCAGTATTTT
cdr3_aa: CASSDSDGTSEREVTDTQYF

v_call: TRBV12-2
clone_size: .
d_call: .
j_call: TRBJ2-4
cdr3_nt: TGTGCAAGTCGCATCCCTAGACAGGGGTCCAAAAACATTCAGTACTTC
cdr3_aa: CASRIPRQGSKNIQYF

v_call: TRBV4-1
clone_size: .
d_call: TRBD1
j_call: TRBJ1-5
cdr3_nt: TGCGCCAGCAGCCAAGATTGGCAGGGGGCACGACAGCCCCAGCATTTT
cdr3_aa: CASSQDWQGARQPQHF

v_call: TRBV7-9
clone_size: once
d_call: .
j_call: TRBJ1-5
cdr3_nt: TGTGCCAGCAGCTTAGGTCCAGGGATGACTCAGCCCCAGCATTTT
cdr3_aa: CASSLGPGMTQPQHF

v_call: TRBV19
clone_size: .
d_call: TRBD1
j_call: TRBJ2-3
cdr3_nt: TGTGCCAGTAGTATACCGGGACAGATCACAGATACGCAGTATTTT
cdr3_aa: CASSIPGQITDTQYF

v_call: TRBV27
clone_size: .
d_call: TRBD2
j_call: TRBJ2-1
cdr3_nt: TGTGCCAGCAGTTCCAGATCTCTTAGCGGGAGTTATCAAAGCTCCTACAATGAGCAGTTCTTC
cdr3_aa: CASSSRSLSGSYQSSYNEQFF

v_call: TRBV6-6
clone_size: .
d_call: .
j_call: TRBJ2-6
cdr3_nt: TGTGCCAGCAGTTTGTCGTACTCTGGGGCCAACGTCCTGACTTTC
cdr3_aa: CASSLSYSGANVLTF

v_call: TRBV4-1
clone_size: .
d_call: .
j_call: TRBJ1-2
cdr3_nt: TGCGCCAGCAGCCAAGGTACAGGTCTCGTTGGCTACACCTTC
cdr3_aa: CASSQGTGLVGYTF

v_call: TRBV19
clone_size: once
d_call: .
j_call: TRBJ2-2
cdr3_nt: TGTGCCAGCACTAGCTACGGGATCGGGGAGCTGTTTTTT
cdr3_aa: CASTSYGIGELFF

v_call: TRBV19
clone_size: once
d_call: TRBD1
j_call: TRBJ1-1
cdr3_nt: TGTGCCAGTAGTAGAAGGGACAGGTTGAACACTGAAGCTTTCTTT
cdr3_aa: CASSRRDRLNTEAFF

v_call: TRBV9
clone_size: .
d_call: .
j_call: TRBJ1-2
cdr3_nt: TGTGCCAGCAGCGTAGGACAGAACCCAATTAACTATGGCTACACCTTC
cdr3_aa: CASSVGQNPINYGYTF

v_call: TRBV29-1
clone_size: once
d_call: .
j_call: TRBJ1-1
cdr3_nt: TGCAGCGTGTACATGAACACTGAAGCTTTCTTT
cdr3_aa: CSVYMNTEAFF